These 26 T cell receptor beta chains originate from one sample sequenced in a study of blood T cells in healthy people across ages. Primed by a sample-barcoded 5' primer and a J-beta primer mix, a second PCR proceeded for about 7 to 12 cycles. Each CDR3 protein gets one entry after TCRdb re-called the 5' RACE reads with MiXCR. The table shows 700,000 or so distinct CDR3 sequences, with approximately 21% occurring only once. The specimen was blood. The receptors originated from a man between 70 and 80 years old in good health.

With respect to this clonotype: A read error may account for a junction end that differs from germline. The V gene is TRBV5-1, the J gene TRBJ2-7; D might be TRBD2 (5 bases). The CDR3 is made up of 13 amino acids. The germline gives CDR1 SGHRS, CDR2 YFSETQ. The CDR3 protein is CASSPLASCEQYF. The CDR3 DNA follows: TGCGCCAGCAGCCCGCTAGCCTCCTGCGAGCAGTACTTC.

This clonotype was counted a few times. The gene calls are TRBV20-1 and TRBJ2-5, with TRBD2 matching over 10 bases. The J call may be wrong; the DNA end is better matched by TRBJ2-1. This CDR3 has 17 residues. Germline-derived CDR1 and CDR2 are DFQATT and SNEGSKA (reference sequence). The CDR3 bases are TGCAGTGCTAGAGTCCCCGGGGGTAGCGGGAGGTTTAATGAGCAGTTCTTC. It encodes CSARVPGGSGRFNEQFF.

The count of this clonotype is one. In DNA, the CDR3 is TGTGCCACCAGCAGAGATGGGACTAGGGTGGGTGAGCAGTTCTTC. It translates to CATSRDGTRVGEQFF. The chain recombines TRBV15 with TRBJ2-1; 8 positions agree with TRBD2. The CDR3 has 15 residues. CDR1 and CDR2 (germline): LNHNV, YYDKDF (reference sequence). The V and J ends lost 0 bases and 9 bases, in that order; junction bases with no gene match: 7.

V usage is TRBV20-1 and J usage is TRBJ1-2; D may be TRBD1 (6 bases). The germline gives CDR1 DFQATT, CDR2 SNEGSKA (reference sequence). The ends were cut back, 6 bases at V and 7 bases at J, with 12 bases in the middle. The CDR3 covers 11 residues. CDR3 sequence (DNA): TGCAGTGCATACAGGGAGGCTGGCTACACCTTC. The encoded protein is CSAYREAGYTF.

The chain links TRBV7-6 to TRBJ2-3; a weak D match, TRBD1 (6 bases). Per germline, CDR1 SGHVS and CDR2 FNYEAQ. V dropped 10 bases and J dropped 5 bases, with 16 bases sitting between them. The CDR3 totals 13 residues. This CDR3 reads CATRGGLIDTQYF. DNA of the CDR3: TGTGCCACCAGGGGCGGTTTGATAGATACGCAGTATTTT.

This clonotype was found a few times. V and J are TRBV9 and TRBJ2-3; D is possibly TRBD2 (6 bases). V lost 4 bases and J lost 3, with 15 bases in between. The CDR3 contains 15 residues. Germline assignment: CDR1 SGDLS and CDR2 YYNGEE. The DNA of the CDR3 is TGTGCCAGCAGCCCGATAACAGGAGGGACAGATACGCAGTATTTT. Translation gives CASSPITGGTDTQYF. Combining the CDR3 with reference TRBV9 and TRBJ2-3 gives the whole variable domain DSGVTQTPKHLITATGQRVTLRCSPRSGDLSVYWYQQSLDQGLQFLIQYYNGEERAKGNILERFSAQQFPDLHSELNLSSLELGDSALYFCASSPITGGTDTQYFGPGTRLTVL.

V and J are TRBV12-3 or TRBV12-4 and TRBJ2-3; possibly TRBD1 for D (5 bases). The V end lost 1 base, the J end lost 0 bases, and 14 bases lay between the germline ends. CDR3 size: 17 residues. CDR3 residues: CASSLGFWTKSTDTQYF. The CDR3 nucleotides are TGTGCCAGCAGTTTAGGGTTCTGGACAAAAAGCACAGATACGCAGTATTTT.

The chain is built from TRBV4-2 and TRBJ2-3; 8 positions agree with TRBD1. Germline V gene data show CDR1 as LGHNA and CDR2 as YNFKEQ. V gave up 0 bases and J gave up 5 bases; unmatched junction bases: 10. The CDR3 consists of 17 residues. CDR3 nucleotide sequence: TGTGCCAGCAGCCAAGATCCCAGGGGGCGAATAGGAGATACGCAGTATTTT. Translation: CASSQDPRGRIGDTQYF.

The gene calls are TRBV19 and TRBJ1-1, with D possibly being TRBD1 (6 bases). The CDR3 covers 12 residues. The germline V gene has CDR1 LNHDA and CDR2 SQIVND (reference sequence). Trimming stripped 11 bases from V and 4 bases from J, with 14 bases between. The CDR3 is CAVQGVGTEAFF. As DNA, the CDR3 is TGTGCCGTACAGGGAGTGGGCACTGAAGCTTTCTTT.

This clonotype has only a few counts. The rearrangement joins TRBV20-1 to TRBJ2-4, with 7 bases matching TRBD2. The CDR3 runs 13 residues. V trimming: 0 bases; J trimming: 4 bases; junction bases outside the gene matches: 0. The germline CDR1 and CDR2 sequences are DFQATT and SNEGSKA (reference sequence). CDR3 bases: TGCAGTGCTAGAGAAGCGGGAAAAAACATTCAGTACTTC. Amino acid sequence: CSAREAGKNIQYF.

This clonotype was detected once. This chain uses TRBV12-3 or TRBV12-4 with TRBJ2-3; 8 bases align to TRBD1. The junction had 7 bases not matched to a gene; V was cut back by 3 bases and J by 2 bases. The CDR3 covers 16 residues. CDR3 sequence reads: CASSFQGAVTTDTQYF. DNA for the CDR3: TGTGCCAGCAGTTTCCAGGGGGCAGTCACCACAGATACGCAGTATTTT.

V and J are TRBV7-2 and TRBJ2-1; no definite D call. The CDR3 is made up of 12 amino acids. V lost 5 bases and J 5 bases, leaving 7 bases between the germline ends. CDR1 and CDR2 from the germline V gene are SGHTA and FQGNSA. The CDR3 loop reads CASSTVHNEQFF. DNA for the CDR3: TGTGCCAGCAGCACCGTACACAATGAGCAGTTCTTC. The full variable domain, completed using reference TRBV7-2 and TRBJ2-1, is GAGVSQSPSNKVTEKGKDVELRCDPISGHTALYWYRQSLGQGLEFLIYFQGNSAPDKSGLPSDRFSAERTGGSVSTLTIQRTQQEDSAVYLCASSTVHNEQFFGPGTRLTVL.

This clonotype has a handful of counts. V usage is TRBV5-1 and J usage is TRBJ2-1; no clear D. Per the germline V gene, CDR1 is SGHRS and CDR2 is YFSETQ. The CDR3 sequence is 13 residues long. Trimming took off 0 bases at V and 4 bases at J, with 5 bases between the two ends. The CDR3, as DNA: TGCGCCAGCAGCTTGGATCAGTACAATGAGCAGTTCTTC. Protein product: CASSLDQYNEQFF.

This clonotype was seen more than once but under ten times. The chain joins TRBV2 to TRBJ2-2; TRBD1 matches at 7 bases. Germline trimming cut 7 bases from V and 4 bases from J; bases unmatched to any gene: 15. The germline gives CDR1 SNHLY, CDR2 FYNNEI. This CDR3 is 17 amino acids long. CDR3 DNA sequence: TGTGCCAGCACCGTAAAGGCCCTAGGGGGCGGCACCGGGGAGCTGTTTTTT. It specifies CASTVKALGGGTGELFF.

This clonotype was found a few times. The CDR3 is CSAGRLNTEAFF. The CDR3 DNA is TGCAGTGCCGGACGGCTGAACACTGAAGCTTTCTTT. The J gene is TRBJ1-1, the V gene TRBV20-1, with D unresolved. Trimming shortened V by 6 bases and J by 0 bases, and 8 bases separated the two germline ends. Germline V gives CDR1 DFQATT, CDR2 SNEGSKA (reference sequence). CDR3 length equals 12 residues.

This chain connects TRBV12-3 or TRBV12-4 to TRBJ1-1; TRBD1 might be the D (5 bases). V lost 7 bases and J lost 0, with 9 bases in between. The CDR3 totals 13 residues. DNA of the CDR3: TGTGCCAGCAAGGGGTCCATGAACACTGAAGCTTTCTTT. It codes for CASKGSMNTEAFF.

This clonotype was detected only a few times. V usage is TRBV2 and J usage is TRBJ1-6; no reliable D call. The germline V gene has CDR1 SNHLY and CDR2 FYNNEI. There are 15 residues in the CDR3. V was cut by 11 bases and J by 10 bases, with 24 bases left in between. The CDR3 spells CAGNLQTDNRSPLHF. The CDR3 DNA sequence: TGTGCCGGCAATTTACAGACCGATAATCGATCACCCCTCCACTTT.

This clonotype has just a few counts. This rearrangement joins TRBV30 to TRBJ2-5; 13 bases fit TRBD2. The CDR3 loop spans 17 amino acids. The V and J ends lost 2 bases and 3 bases, in that order; junction bases with no gene match: 9. The germline CDR1 and CDR2 sequences are GTSNPN and SVGIG (reference sequence). As DNA, the CDR3 is TGTGCCTGGAGTCTTATGAGGACTAGCGGGAGTAAAGAGACCCAGTACTTC. The encoded protein is CAWSLMRTSGSKETQYF.

The V gene is TRBV20-1, the J gene TRBJ2-1; D might be TRBD2 (5 bases). V lost 6 bases and J lost 13, with 13 bases in between. Germline V gene data show CDR1 as DFQATT and CDR2 as SNEGSKA (reference sequence). CDR3 length: 10 residues. The CDR3 spells CSATRTVQFF. DNA for the CDR3: TGCAGTGCAACCCGGACTGTACAGTTCTTC.

The chain is built from TRBV6-5 and TRBJ1-4, with 8 bases identical to TRBD1. The CDR3 runs to 14 residues. Germline V gene sequence: CDR1 MNHEY, CDR2 SVGAGI. Trimming at V came to 6 bases and at J to 8 bases, leaving 8 bases not matched to a gene. This chain's CDR3 is CASSLDREGEKLFF. In nucleotides, the CDR3 is TGTGCCAGCAGCTTGGACAGGGAAGGCGAAAAACTGTTTTTT.

The chain combines TRBV5-4 with TRBJ2-3; tentative D call: TRBD2 (6 bases). The CDR3 consists of 17 residues. The V gene lost 1 base and the J gene lost 1 base, with 16 bases spanning the gap. Germline lookup yields CDR1 SGHNT and CDR2 YYREEE (reference sequence). CDR3 nucleotide sequence: TGTGCCAGCAGCTTGAATCGTCGGGGGATGGGCACAGATACGCAGTATTTT. Translated: CASSLNRRGMGTDTQYF.

The gene calls are TRBV6-5 and TRBJ2-3, with D unclear. The CDR3 runs to 15 residues. V lost 2 bases and J lost 4, with 13 bases in between. Per germline, CDR1 MNHEY and CDR2 SVGAGI. CDR3 residues: CASSYEVRTADTQYF. As DNA, the CDR3 is TGTGCCAGCAGTTACGAAGTCAGAACCGCAGATACGCAGTATTTT.

About this clonotype itself: The junction departs from germline at one end; a sequencing error may be responsible. This rearrangement joins TRBV7-9 to TRBJ1-1; D perhaps matches TRBD1 (5 bases). Germline V CDR1 and CDR2: SEHNR, FQNEAQ (reference sequence). CDR3 length: 13 residues. CDR3 in amino acids: CTSTAFLGAEAFF. The CDR3 DNA reads as TGTACCAGCACCGCGTTCCTGGGGGCTGAAGCTTTCTTT.

The CDR3 spells CASRGAGGTATQYF. The CDR3 DNA reads TGTGCCAGCAGAGGAGCTGGGGGGACGGCGACCCAGTACTTC. The chain links TRBV6-5 to TRBJ2-5, with D perhaps TRBD2 (6 bases). Trimming cost V 6 bases and J 7 bases, with 18 bases left between them. The CDR3 is 14 residues long. CDR1 and CDR2 (germline): MNHEY, SVGAGI.

This clonotype was counted only a few times. This chain uses TRBV30 with TRBJ1-1; maybe TRBD1 (6 bases). V was cut by 3 bases and J by 6 bases, with 8 bases left in between. Germline CDR1 GTSNPN, CDR2 SVGIG (reference sequence). The CDR3 spans 11 residues. DNA of the CDR3: TGTGCCTGGAGGGACAGTTCTGAAGCTTTCTTT. Protein product: CAWRDSSEAFF.

The chain links TRBV6-2 or TRBV6-3 to TRBJ2-5, with TRBD2 as a possible D gene (5 bases). CDR1 is MNHEY, CDR2 SVGEGT, per germline. This CDR3 has 14 residues. With 7 bases removed from V and 2 bases from J, the gap between germline ends came to 14 bases. CDR3 DNA: TGTGCCAGCATACTTTCCGAGGGACAAGAGACCCAGTACTTC. Translation: CASILSEGQETQYF.